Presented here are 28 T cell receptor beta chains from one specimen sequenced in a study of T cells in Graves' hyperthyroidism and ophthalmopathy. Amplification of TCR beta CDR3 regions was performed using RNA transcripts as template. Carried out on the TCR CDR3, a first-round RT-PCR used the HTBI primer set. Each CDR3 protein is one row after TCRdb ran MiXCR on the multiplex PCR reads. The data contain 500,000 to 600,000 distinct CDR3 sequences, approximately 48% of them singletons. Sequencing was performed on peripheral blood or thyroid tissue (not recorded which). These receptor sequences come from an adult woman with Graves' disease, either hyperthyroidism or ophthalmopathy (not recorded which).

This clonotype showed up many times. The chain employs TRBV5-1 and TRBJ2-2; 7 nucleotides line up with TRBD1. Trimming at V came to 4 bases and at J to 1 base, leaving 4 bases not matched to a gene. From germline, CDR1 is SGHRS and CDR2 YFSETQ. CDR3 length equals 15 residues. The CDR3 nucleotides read TGCGCCAGCAGCGCCCGGACAGGGAACACCGGGGAGCTGTTTTTT. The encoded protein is CASSARTGNTGELFF.

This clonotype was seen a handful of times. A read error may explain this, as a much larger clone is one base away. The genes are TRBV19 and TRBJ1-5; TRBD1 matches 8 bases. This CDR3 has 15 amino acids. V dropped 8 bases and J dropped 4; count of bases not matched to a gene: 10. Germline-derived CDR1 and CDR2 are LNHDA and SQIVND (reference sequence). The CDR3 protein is CASDNLDRENQPQHF. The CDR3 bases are TGTGCCAGTGACAACCTGGACAGGGAAAATCAGCCCCAGCATTTT.

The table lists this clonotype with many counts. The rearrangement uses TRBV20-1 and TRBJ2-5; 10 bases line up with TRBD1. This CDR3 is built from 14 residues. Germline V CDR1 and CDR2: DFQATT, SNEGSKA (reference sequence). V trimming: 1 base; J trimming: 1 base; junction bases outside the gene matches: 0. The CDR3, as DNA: TGCAGTGCTAGAGGGACAGGGGGCCAAGAGACCCAGTACTTC. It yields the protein CSARGTGGQETQYF.

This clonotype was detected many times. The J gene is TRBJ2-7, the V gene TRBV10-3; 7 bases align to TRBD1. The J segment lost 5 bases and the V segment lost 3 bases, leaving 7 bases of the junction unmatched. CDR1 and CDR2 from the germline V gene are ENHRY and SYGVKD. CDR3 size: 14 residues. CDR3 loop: CAISDGDRANEQYF. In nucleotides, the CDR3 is TGTGCCATCAGTGACGGTGACAGGGCGAACGAGCAGTACTTC.

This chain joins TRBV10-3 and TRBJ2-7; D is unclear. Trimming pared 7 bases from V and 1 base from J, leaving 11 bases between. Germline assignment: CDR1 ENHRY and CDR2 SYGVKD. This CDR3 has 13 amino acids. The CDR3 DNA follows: TGTGCCATCACCGCCCTGGGGTCCTACGAGCAGTACTTC. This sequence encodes CAITALGSYEQYF.

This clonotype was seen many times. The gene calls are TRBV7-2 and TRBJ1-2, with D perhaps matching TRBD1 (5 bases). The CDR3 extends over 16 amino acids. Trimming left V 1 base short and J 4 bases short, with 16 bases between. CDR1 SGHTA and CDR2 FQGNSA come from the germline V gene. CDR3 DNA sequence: TGTGCCAGCAGCTTAGAATTACGGGGCTTCGGCTATGGCTACACCTTC. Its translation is CASSLELRGFGYGYTF. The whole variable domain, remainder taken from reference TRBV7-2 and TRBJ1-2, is GAGVSQSPSNKVTEKGKDVELRCDPISGHTALYWYRQSLGQGLEFLIYFQGNSAPDKSGLPSDRFSAERTGGSVSTLTIQRTQQEDSAVYLCASSLELRGFGYGYTFGSGTRLTVV.

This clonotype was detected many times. This chain's CDR3 is CASSLRLAITGELFF. DNA of the CDR3: TGTGCCAGCAGCTTAAGACTAGCGATCACCGGGGAGCTGTTTTTT. The chain is built from TRBV7-2 and TRBJ2-2; 8 bases line up with TRBD2. V lost 2 bases and J lost 4; bases outside the gene matches: 3. The CDR3 is made up of 15 amino acids. The V gene's germline CDR1 is SGHTA and CDR2 FQGNSA.

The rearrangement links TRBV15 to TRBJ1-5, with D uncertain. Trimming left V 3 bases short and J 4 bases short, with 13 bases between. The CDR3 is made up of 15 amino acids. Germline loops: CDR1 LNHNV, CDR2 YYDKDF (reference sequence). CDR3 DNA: TGTGCCACCAGCAGCCCAGAGACGGTAAATCAGCCCCAGCATTTT. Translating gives CATSSPETVNQPQHF.

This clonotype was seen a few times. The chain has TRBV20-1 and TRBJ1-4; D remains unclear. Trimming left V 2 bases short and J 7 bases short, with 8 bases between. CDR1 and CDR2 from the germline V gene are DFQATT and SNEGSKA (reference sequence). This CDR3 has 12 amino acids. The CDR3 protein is CSARIGPEKLFF. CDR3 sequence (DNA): TGCAGTGCTAGAATCGGGCCTGAAAAACTGTTTTTT.

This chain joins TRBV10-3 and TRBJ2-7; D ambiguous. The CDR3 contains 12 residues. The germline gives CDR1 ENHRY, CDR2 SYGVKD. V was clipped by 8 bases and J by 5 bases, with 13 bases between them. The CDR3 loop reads CAIGPLVHEQYF. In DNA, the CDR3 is TGTGCCATCGGCCCCTTAGTCCACGAGCAGTACTTC.

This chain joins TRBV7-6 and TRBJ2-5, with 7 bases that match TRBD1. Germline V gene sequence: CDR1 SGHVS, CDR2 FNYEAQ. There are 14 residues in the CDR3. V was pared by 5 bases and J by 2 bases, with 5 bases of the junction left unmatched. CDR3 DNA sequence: TGTGCCAGCAGCCCTTCCAGGGGGCAAGAGACCCAGTACTTC. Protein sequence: CASSPSRGQETQYF.

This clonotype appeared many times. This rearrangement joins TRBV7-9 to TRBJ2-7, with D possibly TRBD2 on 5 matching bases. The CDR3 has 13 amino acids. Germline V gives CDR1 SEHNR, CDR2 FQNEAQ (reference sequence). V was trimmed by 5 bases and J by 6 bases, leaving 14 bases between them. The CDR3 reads CASSPDYHGEQYF. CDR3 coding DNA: TGTGCCAGCAGCCCTGACTACCACGGCGAGCAGTACTTC.

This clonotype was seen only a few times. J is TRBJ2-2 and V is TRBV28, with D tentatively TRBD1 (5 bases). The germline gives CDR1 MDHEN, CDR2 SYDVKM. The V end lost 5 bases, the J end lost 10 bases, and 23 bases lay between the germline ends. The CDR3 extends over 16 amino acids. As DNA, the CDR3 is TGTGCCAGCAGTGCTAGGGGTGGCGCCGCCGCCACGGAGCTGTTTTTT. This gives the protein CASSARGGAAATELFF. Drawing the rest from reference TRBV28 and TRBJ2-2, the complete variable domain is DVKVTQSSRYLVKRTGEKVFLECVQDMDHENMFWYRQDPGLGLRLIYFSYDVKMKEKGDIPEGYSVSREKKERFSLILESASTNQTSMYLCASSARGGAAATELFFGEGSRLTVL.

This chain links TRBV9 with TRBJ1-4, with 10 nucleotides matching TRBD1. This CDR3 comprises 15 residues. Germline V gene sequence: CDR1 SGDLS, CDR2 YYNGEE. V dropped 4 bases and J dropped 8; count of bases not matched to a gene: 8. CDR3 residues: CASSPDRGRGEKLFF. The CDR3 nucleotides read TGTGCCAGCAGCCCCGACAGGGGGCGCGGCGAAAAACTGTTTTTT.

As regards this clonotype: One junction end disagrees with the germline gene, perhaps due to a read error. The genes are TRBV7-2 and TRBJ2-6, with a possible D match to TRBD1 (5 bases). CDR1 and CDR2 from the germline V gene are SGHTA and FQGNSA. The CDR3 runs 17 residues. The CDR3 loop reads CASSPTLAYSGANVLAF. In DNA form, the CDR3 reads TGTGCCAGCAGTCCAACCTTGGCGTACTCTGGGGCCAACGTCCTGGCTTTC.

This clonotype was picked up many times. The CDR3 bases are TGCGCCAGCAGCCCCCACGGGACAGGGCTAAACACTGAAGCTTTCTTT. Translating gives CASSPHGTGLNTEAFF. The chain combines TRBV4-3 with TRBJ1-1; 9 nucleotides agree with TRBD1. The V gene's germline CDR1 is LGHNA and CDR2 YSLEER. Unmatched junction bases numbered 8, after V lost 4 bases and J lost 2 bases. The CDR3 runs to 16 residues.

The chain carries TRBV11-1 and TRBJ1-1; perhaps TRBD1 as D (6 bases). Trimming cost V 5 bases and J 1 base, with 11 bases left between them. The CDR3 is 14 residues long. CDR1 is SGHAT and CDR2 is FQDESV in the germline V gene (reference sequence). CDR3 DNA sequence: TGTGCCAGCAGCCACAGGGTTACGAACACTGAAGCTTTCTTT. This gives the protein CASSHRVTNTEAFF. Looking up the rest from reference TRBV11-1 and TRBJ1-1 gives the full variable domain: EAEVAQSPRYKITEKSQAVAFWCDPISGHATLYWYRQILGQGPELLVQFQDESVVDDSQLPKDRFSAERLKGVDSTLKIQPAELGDSAMYLCASSHRVTNTEAFFGQGTRLTVV.

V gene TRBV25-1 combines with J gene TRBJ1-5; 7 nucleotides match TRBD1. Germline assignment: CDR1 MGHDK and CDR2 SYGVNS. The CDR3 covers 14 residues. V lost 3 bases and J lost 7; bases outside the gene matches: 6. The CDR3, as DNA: TGTGCCAGCAGTGAGCAAGGGGGCGGGCAGCCCCAGCATTTT. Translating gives CASSEQGGGQPQHF.

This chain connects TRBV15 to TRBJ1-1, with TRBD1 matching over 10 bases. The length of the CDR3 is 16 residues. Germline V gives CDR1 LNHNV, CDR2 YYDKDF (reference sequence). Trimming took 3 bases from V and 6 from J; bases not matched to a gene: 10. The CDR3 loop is CATSRSIGTGDAEAFF. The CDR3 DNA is TGTGCCACCAGCAGGAGTATCGGGACAGGGGACGCTGAAGCTTTCTTT.

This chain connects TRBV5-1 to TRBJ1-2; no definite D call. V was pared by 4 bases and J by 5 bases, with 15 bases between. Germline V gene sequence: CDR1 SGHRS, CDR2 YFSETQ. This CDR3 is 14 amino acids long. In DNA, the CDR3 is TGCGCCAGCAGCCCCCAAGGCGGTGCATATGGCTACACCTTC. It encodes CASSPQGGAYGYTF.

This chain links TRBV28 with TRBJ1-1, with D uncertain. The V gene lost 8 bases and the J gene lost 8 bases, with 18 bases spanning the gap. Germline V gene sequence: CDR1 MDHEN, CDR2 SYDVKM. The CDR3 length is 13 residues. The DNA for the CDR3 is TGTGCCAGCCAGTGGGTCCAAGATAGGGAAGCTTTCTTT. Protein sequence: CASQWVQDREAFF.

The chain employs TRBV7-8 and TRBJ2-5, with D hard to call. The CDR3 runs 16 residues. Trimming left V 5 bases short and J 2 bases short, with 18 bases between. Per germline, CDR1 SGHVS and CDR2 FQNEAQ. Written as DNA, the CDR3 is TGTGCCAGCAGCCAAGATGAGGATGGGTCACAAGAGACCCAGTACTTC. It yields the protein CASSQDEDGSQETQYF.

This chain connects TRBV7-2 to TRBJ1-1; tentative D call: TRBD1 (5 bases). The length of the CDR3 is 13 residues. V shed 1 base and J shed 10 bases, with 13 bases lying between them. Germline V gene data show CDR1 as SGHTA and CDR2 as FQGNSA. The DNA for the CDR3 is TGTGCCAGCAGCTTAGTCAGGGAAAAAGGAGCTTTCTTT. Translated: CASSLVREKGAFF.

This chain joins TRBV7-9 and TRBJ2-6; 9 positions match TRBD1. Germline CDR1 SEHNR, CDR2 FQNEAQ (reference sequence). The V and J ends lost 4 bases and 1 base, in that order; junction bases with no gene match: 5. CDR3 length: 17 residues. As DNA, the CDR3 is TGTGCCAGCAGCTCAACCGGGACAGGGTCTGGGGCCAACGTCCTGACTTTC. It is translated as CASSSTGTGSGANVLTF. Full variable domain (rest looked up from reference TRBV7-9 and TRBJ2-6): DTGVSQNPRHKITKRGQNVTFRCDPISEHNRLYWYRQTLGQGPEFLTYFQNEAQLEKSRLLSDRFSAERPKGSFSTLEIQRTEQGDSAMYLCASSSTGTGSGANVLTFGAGSRLTVL.

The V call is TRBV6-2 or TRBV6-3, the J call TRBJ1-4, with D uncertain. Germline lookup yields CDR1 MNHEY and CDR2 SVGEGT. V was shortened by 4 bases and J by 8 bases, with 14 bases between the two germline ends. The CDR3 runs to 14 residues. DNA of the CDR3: TGTGCCAGCAGTTTTGCTACGCCGTCCGAAAAACTGTTTTTT. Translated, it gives CASSFATPSEKLFF.

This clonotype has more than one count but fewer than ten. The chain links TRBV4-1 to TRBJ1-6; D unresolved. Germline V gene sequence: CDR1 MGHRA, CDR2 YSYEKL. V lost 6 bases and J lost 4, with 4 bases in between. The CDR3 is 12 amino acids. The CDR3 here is CASRQYNSPLHF. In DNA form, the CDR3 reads TGCGCCAGCAGACAGTATAATTCACCCCTCCACTTT.

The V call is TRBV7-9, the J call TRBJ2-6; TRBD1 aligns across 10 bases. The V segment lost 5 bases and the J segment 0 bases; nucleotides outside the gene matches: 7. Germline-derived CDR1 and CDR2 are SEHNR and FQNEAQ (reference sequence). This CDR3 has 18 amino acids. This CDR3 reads CASSHRDRGPSGANVLTF. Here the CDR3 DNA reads TGTGCCAGCAGCCACCGGGACAGGGGTCCCTCTGGGGCCAACGTCCTGACTTTC.

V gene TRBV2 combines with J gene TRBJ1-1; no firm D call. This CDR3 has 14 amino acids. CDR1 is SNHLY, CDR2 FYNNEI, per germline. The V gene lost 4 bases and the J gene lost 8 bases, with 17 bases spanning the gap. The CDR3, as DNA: TGTGCCAGCAGTGTCGGGCGGAACACCGGGGAAGCTTTCTTT. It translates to CASSVGRNTGEAFF.